This T cell receptor (beta chain) is from a study of blood T cell repertoires in COVID-19. Study-level information: Some COVID-19 samples were acute and others convalescent; all came from the United States, Italy and Spain. Sample material is recorded as cDNA or gDNA derived from T cells, B-cell-depleted T cells, or PBMCs.

Original analysis: From reference gene primer amplification, estimates of nucleated cell counts were derived. The data were produced by immunoSEQ multiplex PCR, yet TCRdb's version contains in-frame clones alone and is incomplete. V, J and clone size derive from that table, while D and trimming were established from the DNA sequence. The data show around 65,000 clones, roughly three quarters seen once. Germline loops: CDR1 SGHAT, CDR2 FQNNGV. Unmatched junction bases numbered 7, after V lost 1 base and J lost 2 bases. This CDR3 spans 17 amino acids. Sequenced sample: peripheral blood. The chain employs TRBV11-2 and TRBJ2-5; TRBD2 matches at 10 bases. This receptor was identified in a woman of 80 years or more with active or convalescent COVID-19. The CDR3 region is CASSLGASGGQQETQYF. CDR3 nucleotide sequence: TGTGCCAGCAGCTTAGGGGCTAGCGGGGGCCAACAAGAGACCCAGTACTTC. The full variable domain, rest sourced from reference TRBV11-2 and TRBJ2-5, is EAGVAQSPRYKIIEKRQSVAFWCNPISGHATLYWYQQILGQGPKLLIQFQNNGVVDDSQLPKDRFSAERLKGVDSTLKIQPAKLEDSAVYLCASSLGASGGQQETQYFGPGTRLLVL.